Presented here are 9 T cell receptor beta chains from one specimen sequenced in a study of PD-1 blockade in classical Hodgkin lymphoma. The assay was immunoSEQ multiplex PCR, and TCRdb's table has in-frame clones only and misses some. The sample comprises roughly 50,000 clones, over 70% of which are singletons, and roughly 16% rests with the top ten. Patients all relapsed after autologous stem cell transplantation, and there was variation in brentuximab vedotin exposure. The specimen comprised peripheral blood mononuclear cells (PBMCs), sampled at baseline. The receptors derive from a human donor with classical Hodgkin lymphoma.

V and J are TRBV11-2 and TRBJ1-1; D gene unclear. CDR1 and CDR2 (germline): SGHAT, FQNNGV. This CDR3 has 15 amino acids. Trimming took 0 bases from V and 1 from J, leaving 9 bases between them. The CDR3 coding sequence is TGTGCCAGCAGCTTAGATCCCTCCCCGAACACTGAAGCTTTCTTT. Protein product: CASSLDPSPNTEAFF.

The chain is built from TRBV6-5 and TRBJ1-1, with D unresolved. CDR3 length: 11 amino acids. The germline V and J ends were trimmed by 2 bases and 9 bases, with 7 bases remaining between them. The V gene's germline CDR1 is MNHEY and CDR2 SVGAGI. CDR3: CASSYRDQAFF. The CDR3 DNA follows: TGTGCCAGCAGTTACAGGGATCAAGCTTTCTTT.

In this sample, this clone turned up a few times. CDR3 nucleotide sequence: TGTGCCATCAATCTGGGACTAGCGGACACCGGGGAGCTGTTTTTT. As protein: CAINLGLADTGELFF. V gene TRBV10-3 combines with J gene TRBJ2-2; 11 bases line up with TRBD2. Trimming removed 7 bases from V and 3 bases from J; junction bases left unmatched: 4. Germline V gene data show CDR1 as ENHRY and CDR2 as SYGVKD. The CDR3 consists of 15 residues.

The chain employs TRBV2 and TRBJ2-1; D is unresolved. Germline V gives CDR1 SNHLY, CDR2 FYNNEI. The CDR3 contains 15 residues. V was pared by 1 base and J by 7 bases, with 14 bases between. The CDR3, as DNA: TGTGCCAGCAGTGAAGTAGGCCCCGTCGGGAATGAGCAGTTCTTC. It encodes CASSEVGPVGNEQFF.

This clone was seen more than once but under ten times. V and J are TRBV14 and TRBJ2-2; D gene unclear. Trimming took off 2 bases at V and 3 bases at J, with 7 bases between the two ends. The CDR3 length is 14 residues. Germline loops: CDR1 SGHDN, CDR2 FVKESK. As DNA, the CDR3 is TGTGCCAGCAGCCAAAAAAGCGACACCGGGGAGCTGTTTTTT. Its translation: CASSQKSDTGELFF. Supplemented by reference TRBV14 and TRBJ2-2, the full variable domain reads EAGVTQFPSHSVIEKGQTVTLRCDPISGHDNLYWYRRVMGKEIKFLLHFVKESKQDESGMPNNRFLAERTGGTYSTLKVQPAELEDSGVYFCASSQKSDTGELFFGEGSRLTVL.

This clone ranks as medium-sized. The chain uses TRBV11-3 and TRBJ1-1; D is perhaps TRBD1 (5 bases). Between the trimmed V and J ends, which lost 3 bases and 4 bases, there was a span of 12 bases. The CDR3 loop spans 14 amino acids. The germline gives CDR1 SGHNT, CDR2 YENEEA. CDR3 loop: CASSFWGGGTEAFF. The CDR3 DNA sequence: TGTGCCAGCAGCTTCTGGGGGGGAGGCACTGAAGCTTTCTTT.

The chain combines TRBV7-6 with TRBJ2-5; 9 nucleotides match TRBD2. Matching the DNA end better, TRBJ2-7 makes the J call doubtful. CDR1 and CDR2 from the germline V gene are SGHVS and FNYEAQ. CDR3 length: 14 amino acids. The CDR3: CASSHSGSSYEQYF. The CDR3 DNA follows: TGTGCCAGCAGCCATAGCGGGAGTTCCTACGAGCAGTACTTC.

This chain uses TRBV19 with TRBJ1-4; no firm D call. The CDR3 is 13 amino acids. Germline-derived CDR1 and CDR2 are LNHDA and SQIVND (reference sequence). Trimming stripped 5 bases from V and 2 bases from J, with 6 bases between. CDR3 residues: CASSQKTNEKLFF. CDR3 nucleotide sequence: TGTGCCAGTAGTCAGAAGACTAATGAAAAACTGTTTTTT.

CDR3 sequence (DNA): TGTGCCAGCAGAAACAGGGATATGAACACTGAAGCTTTCTTT. Its protein product is CASRNRDMNTEAFF. This chain joins TRBV6-6 and TRBJ1-1; TRBD1 is a possible D gene (6 bases). V was trimmed by 6 bases and J by 0 bases, leaving 11 bases between them. The CDR3 covers 14 residues. The germline V gene has CDR1 MNHNY and CDR2 SVGAGI (reference sequence).